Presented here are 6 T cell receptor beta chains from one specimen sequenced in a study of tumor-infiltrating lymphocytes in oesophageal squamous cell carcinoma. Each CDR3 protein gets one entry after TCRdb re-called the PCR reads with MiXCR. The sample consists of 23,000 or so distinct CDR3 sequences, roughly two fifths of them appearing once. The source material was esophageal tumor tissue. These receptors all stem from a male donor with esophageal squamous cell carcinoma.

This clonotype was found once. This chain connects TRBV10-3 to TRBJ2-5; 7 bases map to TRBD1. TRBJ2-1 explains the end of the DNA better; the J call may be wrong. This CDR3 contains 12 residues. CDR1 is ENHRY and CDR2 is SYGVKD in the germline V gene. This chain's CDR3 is CAIGDSYNEQFF. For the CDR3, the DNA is TGTGCCATCGGGGACAGCTACAATGAGCAGTTCTTC.

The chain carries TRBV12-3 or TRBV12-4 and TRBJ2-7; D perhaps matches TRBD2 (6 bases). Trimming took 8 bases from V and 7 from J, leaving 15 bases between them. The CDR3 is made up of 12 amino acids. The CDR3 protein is CASWAGYNEQYF. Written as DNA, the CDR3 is TGTGCCAGCTGGGCGGGGTACAATGAGCAGTACTTC.

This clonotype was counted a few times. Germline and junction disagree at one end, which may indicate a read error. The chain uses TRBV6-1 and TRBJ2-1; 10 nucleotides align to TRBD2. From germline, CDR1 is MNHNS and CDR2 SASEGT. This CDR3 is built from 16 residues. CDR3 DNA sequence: TGTGCCAGCAGACCCTATCCAAAAGCGGGAGGGAATGAGCCGTACTTC. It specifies CASRPYPKAGGNEPYF.

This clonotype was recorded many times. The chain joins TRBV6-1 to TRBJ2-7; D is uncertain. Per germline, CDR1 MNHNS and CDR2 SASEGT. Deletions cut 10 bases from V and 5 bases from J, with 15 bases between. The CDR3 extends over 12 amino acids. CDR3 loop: CATWLGIHEQYF. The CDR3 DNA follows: TGTGCCACCTGGTTGGGGATCCACGAGCAGTACTTC.

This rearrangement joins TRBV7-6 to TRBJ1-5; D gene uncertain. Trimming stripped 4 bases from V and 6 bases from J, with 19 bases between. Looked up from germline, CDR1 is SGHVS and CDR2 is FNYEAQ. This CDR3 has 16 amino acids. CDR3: CASSSDGDPGVQPQHF. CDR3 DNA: TGTGCCAGCAGCTCGGACGGTGACCCTGGGGTTCAGCCCCAGCATTTT.

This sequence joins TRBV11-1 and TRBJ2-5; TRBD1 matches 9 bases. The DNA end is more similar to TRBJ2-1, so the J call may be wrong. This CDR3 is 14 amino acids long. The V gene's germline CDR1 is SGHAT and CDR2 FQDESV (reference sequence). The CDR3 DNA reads TGTGCCACCTTACGGGACAGGGTGGATAGTGAGCAGTTCTTC. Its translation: CATLRDRVDSEQFF.